This T cell receptor (beta chain) was retrieved from a study of shared clonotypes between healthy human individuals. Study-level findings and limits: Clonotypes shared by all four donors outscored non-shared clonotypes in generation probability. It was observed that roughly 5.4% of naive CD4 clonotypes were shared across a few donors.

In regard to this clone: No antigen is known for it.

This CDR3 comprises 16 residues. V was clipped by 7 bases and J by 3 bases; unmatched bases: 6. CDR1 is SNHLY, CDR2 FYNNEI, per germline. The method was immunoSEQ multiplex PCR; TCRdb's version includes in-frame clones alone and lacks a portion of them. The sample includes millions of clones, around 95% seen only once; the top ten take 0.13%. The TCR sequence derives from a man between 18 and 29 years old in good health. The V and J genes are TRBV2 and TRBJ1-6, with 10 bases identical to TRBD1. Specimen: naive CD4+ T cells sorted from blood. Indicated subset: CD45RA+ positively selected. The CDR3 nucleotides are TGTGCCAGCACGCGGGACAGGGGAATCTATAATTCACCCCTCCACTTT. This sequence encodes CASTRDRGIYNSPLHF.